The next 28 T cell receptor beta chains were all read from a single sample in a study of post-analysis software for immune sequencing data (dated by TCRdb to 2014 to 2015). On the study overall, not on this receptor specifically: Significantly higher frequencies in patients than in controls were found for five or six TRBV segments, including TRBV5-6, TRBV5-1 and TRBV20-1.

Library prep was done by PCR. These reads were obtained on an Illumina HiSeq 2500. To reduce PCR and sequencing biases, unique molecular identifiers were built into the TCR beta cDNA libraries. TCRdb reworked the public reads: Q25 trimming with fastp, MiXCR clone assembly, productive beta chains retained. Each entry merges the rows of one CDR3 protein and shows their most common DNA and genes. The table for this sample lists approximately 250,000 distinct CDR3 sequences; roughly a third of them were counted only once. The ten largest clones add up to around 5% of the sample. Which antigens these TCRs recognize remains unknown. Sequencing used blood. The receptors here all came from a girl between 5 and 17 years old with multiple sclerosis.

This clonotype appeared many times. V usage is TRBV6-5 and J usage is TRBJ1-2; tentative D call: TRBD1 (5 bases). This CDR3 has 15 amino acids. CDR1 and CDR2 from the germline V gene are MNHEY and SVGAGI. Deletions cut 0 bases from V and 2 bases from J, with 10 bases between. CDR3 DNA: TGTGCCAGCAGTTACTCGGCAGGGATAAACTATGGCTACACCTTC. It encodes CASSYSAGINYGYTF.

This clonotype was observed many times. The CDR3 sequence: CASSGVGVAASYNEQFF. CDR3 in DNA: TGTGCCAGCAGCGGAGTCGGGGTAGCGGCTTCCTACAATGAGCAGTTCTTC. The V and J genes are TRBV9 and TRBJ2-1, with D perhaps TRBD2 (6 bases). Germline CDR1 and CDR2: SGDLS and YYNGEE. The CDR3 contains 17 residues. Trimming took off 3 bases at V and 1 base at J, with 17 bases between the two ends.

This clonotype showed up just a few times. V and J are TRBV28 and TRBJ2-2, with 9 nucleotides matching TRBD1. The J segment lost 4 bases and the V segment lost 2 bases, leaving 5 bases of the junction unmatched. CDR1 MDHEN and CDR2 SYDVKM come from the germline V gene. This CDR3 comprises 16 residues. The CDR3 nucleotides are TGTGCCAGCAGTTTAACGGGACAGGGCTTCACCGGGGAGCTGTTTTTT. It encodes CASSLTGQGFTGELFF.

A note on this clonotype: A much larger clone differs from this one at a single base, so this may be a read error. The chain combines TRBV20-1 with TRBJ2-1; possible D gene TRBD2, 5 bases. This CDR3 contains 15 residues. The ends were cut back, 5 bases at V and 7 bases at J, with 21 bases in the middle. The germline CDR1 and CDR2 sequences are DFQATT and SNEGSKA (reference sequence). CDR3 residues: CSAAISERARNEQFF. As DNA, the CDR3 is TGCAGTGCTGCCATTAGCGAGAGGGCCAGGAATGAGCAGTTCTTC.

Notes on this clonotype: A much bigger clone sits one base away, suggesting this may be a read error. The chain uses TRBV12-3 or TRBV12-4 and TRBJ2-7; no clear D gene. Matching the DNA end better, TRBJ2-5 makes the J call doubtful. This CDR3 contains 14 residues. The CDR3 spells CASSPDGIWETQYF. The CDR3 DNA sequence: TGTGCCAGCAGTCCGGACGGAATTTGGGAGACCCAGTACTTC.

This clonotype was counted ten times or more. The CDR3 DNA is TGCAGCGCGACCGGGACTAGTGGGTATGAGCAGTTCTTC. Its translation is CSATGTSGYEQFF. This sequence joins TRBV29-1 and TRBJ2-1; 8 bases are shared with TRBD2. Germline CDR1 SQVTM, CDR2 ANQGSEA. Trimming took 7 bases from V and 8 from J; bases not matched to a gene: 10. The CDR3 has 13 amino acids.

The table lists this clonotype with a few counts. J is TRBJ1-5 and V is TRBV7-2, with TRBD1 matching over 7 bases. This CDR3 comprises 15 residues. With 5 bases clipped from V and 2 bases from J, the junction kept 6 bases outside the gene matches. From germline, CDR1 is SGHTA and CDR2 FQGNSA. Here the CDR3 reads CASSKDRVRNQPQHF. The DNA of the CDR3 is TGTGCCAGCAGCAAAGACAGGGTTCGCAATCAGCCCCAGCATTTT.

About this clonotype itself: With a much larger clone just one base away, this may be a read error. The chain carries TRBV20-1 and TRBJ1-2, with D unresolved. The germline V gene encodes CDR1 DFQATT and CDR2 SNEGSKA (reference sequence). Between the trimmed V and J ends, which lost 0 bases and 6 bases, there was a span of 2 bases. This CDR3 spans 10 amino acids. CDR3: CSARDHGYTF. DNA for the CDR3: TGCAGTGCTAGAGACCATGGCTACACCTTC.

This clonotype has only one observation. J is TRBJ1-1 and V is TRBV28; no clear D gene. CDR3 length: 14 amino acids. Trimming stripped 4 bases from V and 4 bases from J, with 13 bases between. CDR1 MDHEN and CDR2 SYDVKM come from the germline V gene. The CDR3 loop reads CASSSPGPGTEAFF. Written as DNA, the CDR3 is TGTGCCAGCAGTTCTCCAGGTCCCGGCACTGAAGCTTTCTTT.

For this clonotype: This clone may be a read error of a much larger clone one base away. This chain links TRBV12-3 or TRBV12-4 with TRBJ2-5; D may be TRBD2 (5 bases). Trimming shortened V by 6 bases and J by 11 bases, and 19 bases separated the two germline ends. The CDR3 runs to 13 residues. The CDR3 DNA is TGTGCCAGCAGCCCAGACTACACTAATGAGCAGTACTTC. It specifies CASSPDYTNEQYF.

On this clonotype: A much larger clone is a single base away; this may be a read error. V gene TRBV3-1 combines with J gene TRBJ2-5; TRBD2 agrees at 10 bases. CDR1 and CDR2 (germline): LGHDT, YNNKEL (reference sequence). CDR3 length equals 15 residues. V was pared by 5 bases and J by 11 bases, with 14 bases of the junction left unmatched. The CDR3 coding sequence is TGTGCCAGCAGCAGCGGGGGGGCACTATCTCTTGAGCAGTACTTC. This sequence encodes CASSSGGALSLEQYF.

This clonotype occurred many times. V gene TRBV4-1 combines with J gene TRBJ2-5; the match to TRBD2 covers 13 bases. Germline CDR1 MGHRA, CDR2 YSYEKL. The CDR3 is made up of 19 amino acids. With 0 bases clipped from V and 4 bases from J, the junction kept 11 bases outside the gene matches. The CDR3 bases are TGCGCCAGCAGCCAAGATCTACTAGCGGGAGGGCCTAGCGGAGAGACCCAGTACTTC. This translates into CASSQDLLAGGPSGETQYF.

This clonotype was counted at least ten times. The chain recombines TRBV11-2 with TRBJ1-1; D remains unclear. The CDR3 runs to 13 residues. Germline V CDR1 and CDR2: SGHAT, FQNNGV. V lost 3 bases and J 1 base, leaving 6 bases between the germline ends. CDR3 DNA: TGTGCCAGCAGCTTGAAGCCGAACACTGAAGCTTTCTTT. Encoded protein: CASSLKPNTEAFF.

V and J are TRBV20-1 and TRBJ2-1, with 10 bases that match TRBD2. CDR3 size: 15 residues. Germline CDR1 and CDR2: DFQATT and SNEGSKA (reference sequence). V lost 6 bases and J lost 10; bases outside the gene matches: 15. The CDR3 spells CSAAGSSGRAGEQFF. CDR3 nucleotide sequence: TGCAGTGCCGCGGGAAGCAGCGGGAGGGCCGGGGAGCAGTTCTTC.

This clonotype was observed many times. The gene calls are TRBV7-9 and TRBJ2-1, with TRBD2 matching 10 bases. CDR1 is SEHNR and CDR2 is FQNEAQ in the germline V gene (reference sequence). V was pared by 5 bases and J by 5 bases, with 6 bases of the junction left unmatched. There are 15 residues in the CDR3. The DNA of the CDR3 is TGTGCCAGCAGCGGTAGCGGGGGGTCGAACAATGAGCAGTTCTTC. Its protein product is CASSGSGGSNNEQFF.

Ten or more counts support this clonotype. V and J are TRBV5-1 and TRBJ1-4; perhaps TRBD1 as D (5 bases). Germline V gene data show CDR1 as SGHRS and CDR2 as YFSETQ. The CDR3 length is 16 residues. Trimming cost V 4 bases and J 8 bases, with 21 bases left between them. CDR3 protein: CASSIWDGVGSEKLFF. The DNA of the CDR3 is TGCGCCAGCAGCATATGGGACGGAGTGGGCAGCGAAAAACTGTTTTTT.

This clonotype occurred a few times. Being one base from a much bigger clone, this may be a read error. The chain carries TRBV10-3 and TRBJ2-1; the D is unclear. Trimming pared 6 bases from V and 8 bases from J, leaving 17 bases between. Germline loops: CDR1 ENHRY, CDR2 SYGVKD. The CDR3 contains 14 residues. CDR3 nucleotides: TGTGCCATCAGCCCAGACTCTCTCGGCCATGAGCAGTTCTTC. Translation: CAISPDSLGHEQFF.

The DNA for the CDR3 is TGTGCCAGCAGTTCCATAGGGAGCGGGGGGGACCCCTACGAGCAGTACTTC. Amino acid sequence: CASSSIGSGGDPYEQYF. This chain joins TRBV28 and TRBJ2-7; TRBD2 aligns across 10 bases. Per germline, CDR1 MDHEN and CDR2 SYDVKM. V was clipped by 4 bases and J by 2 bases; unmatched bases: 11. There are 17 residues in the CDR3.

The chain joins TRBV5-5 to TRBJ2-3; 10 nucleotides line up with TRBD2. Germline V CDR1 and CDR2: SGHKS, YYEKEE (reference sequence). The CDR3 is 16 residues long. Trimming removed 2 bases from V and 2 bases from J; junction bases left unmatched: 5. DNA for the CDR3: TGTGCCAGCAGCTTCGAACTAGCGGGGTCCACAGATACGCAGTATTTT. It is translated as CASSFELAGSTDTQYF. Full variable domain (remainder filled in from reference TRBV5-5 and TRBJ2-3): DAGVTQSPTHLIKTRGQQVTLRCSPISGHKSVSWYQQVLGQGPQFIFQYYEKEERGRGNFPDRFSARQFPNYSSELNVNALLLGDSALYLCASSFELAGSTDTQYFGPGTRLTVL.

This clonotype came up many times. V and J are TRBV5-1 and TRBJ1-2; 11 bases match TRBD1. Germline V lookup: CDR1 SGHRS, CDR2 YFSETQ. The CDR3 is made up of 15 amino acids. V was pared by 4 bases and J by 7 bases, with 9 bases of the junction left unmatched. CDR3 bases: TGCGCCAGCAGCGATTCCGGGACAGGGGGATCTGGCTACACCTTC. It yields the protein CASSDSGTGGSGYTF.

Here the CDR3 DNA reads TGTGCCAGCAGCTTAGGAGTCGGGGCGGGAGAGCAGTACTTC. Translating gives CASSLGVGAGEQYF. The chain uses TRBV7-9 and TRBJ2-4, with TRBD2 matching over 7 bases. The CDR3 is 14 amino acids. Trimming cost V 1 base and J 13 bases; bases outside gene matches: 10. Germline lookup yields CDR1 SEHNR and CDR2 FQNEAQ (reference sequence).

J is TRBJ2-1 and V is TRBV6-4; D possibly corresponds to TRBD2 (6 bases). CDR1 and CDR2 (germline): MRHNA, SNTAGT. Trimming cost V 2 bases and J 4 bases, with 21 bases left between them. CDR3 length equals 18 residues. The CDR3 DNA is TGTGCCAGCAGTGACGGAGGTAGCGGAAGCACTATATACAATGAGCAGTTCTTC. Amino acids: CASSDGGSGSTIYNEQFF.

The chain has TRBV4-2 and TRBJ2-3; D uncertain. CDR3 size: 15 residues. The V gene lost 3 bases and the J gene lost 0 bases, with 10 bases spanning the gap. The V gene's germline CDR1 is LGHNA and CDR2 YNFKEQ. CDR3: CASSHDLKSTDTQYF. For the CDR3, the DNA is TGTGCCAGCAGCCACGACTTGAAAAGCACAGATACGCAGTATTTT.

The sample holds many counts of this clonotype. The V and J genes are TRBV28 and TRBJ1-1; D is uncertain. Germline CDR1 and CDR2: MDHEN and SYDVKM. V was pared by 4 bases and J by 5 bases, with 17 bases between. This CDR3 has 15 residues. Here the CDR3 reads CASSSIGREETEAFF. CDR3 coding DNA: TGTGCCAGCAGTTCTATCGGGAGGGAGGAAACTGAAGCTTTCTTT.

The chain uses TRBV12-5 and TRBJ1-1; no reliable D call. Germline assignment: CDR1 LGHNT and CDR2 FRNRAP. V lost 9 bases and J 0 bases, leaving 8 bases between the germline ends. This CDR3 comprises 12 residues. The CDR3 reads CARGFMNTEAFF. CDR3 nucleotides: TGTGCTAGAGGCTTTATGAACACTGAAGCTTTCTTT.

This clonotype was detected many times. This chain joins TRBV13 and TRBJ2-7; D uncertain. With 5 bases removed from V and 7 bases from J, the gap between germline ends came to 18 bases. CDR3 length: 14 amino acids. Looked up from germline, CDR1 is PRHDT and CDR2 is FYEKMQ (reference sequence). DNA of the CDR3: TGTGCCAGCAGCCGATACGGGCCGTTCGAGGAGCAGTACTTC. Translated, it gives CASSRYGPFEEQYF. Supplemented by reference TRBV13 and TRBJ2-7, the full variable domain reads AAGVIQSPRHLIKEKRETATLKCYPIPRHDTVYWYQQGPGQDPQFLISFYEKMQSDKGSIPDRFSAQQFSDYHSELNMSSLELGDSALYFCASSRYGPFEEQYFGPGTRLTVT.

This clonotype was observed many times. This chain links TRBV7-3 with TRBJ2-1; the match to TRBD1 covers 7 bases. Germline CDR1 reads SGHTA; CDR2 reads FQGTGA. The CDR3 spans 13 residues. V dropped 4 bases and J dropped 10; count of bases not matched to a gene: 7. CDR3 in DNA: TGTGCCAGCAGCTCCGAGACAGGGAACGAGCAGTTCTTC. This encodes CASSSETGNEQFF.

V usage is TRBV4-1 and J usage is TRBJ1-5; no firm D call. The V gene's germline CDR1 is MGHRA and CDR2 YSYEKL. V dropped 0 bases and J dropped 0 bases, with 6 bases sitting between them. CDR3 length equals 15 residues. The DNA for the CDR3 is TGCGCCAGCAGCCAAGATCAAGGTAGCAATCAGCCCCAGCATTTT. This encodes CASSQDQGSNQPQHF.